One and the same sample provided the 4 T cell receptor beta chains below, sequenced in a study of shared clonotypes between healthy human individuals. Only in-frame clones appear in the TCRdb table, and some are missing; sequencing was by immunoSEQ multiplex PCR. The sample records some 980,000 clones, less than 85% being singletons. The sequenced sample consisted of memory CD4+ T cells sorted from blood. Subset indicated: CD45RA-negative fraction. The receptor source for this set is a man aged 18-30 years in good health.

Ten or more counts support this clone. This rearrangement joins TRBV5-1 to TRBJ1-1, with no clear D. V lost 0 bases and J 6 bases, leaving 9 bases between the germline ends. The germline V gene encodes CDR1 SGHRS and CDR2 YFSETQ. The CDR3 is made up of 13 amino acids. The CDR3 here is CASSLDRAAEAFF. The DNA of the CDR3 is TGCGCCAGCAGCTTGGATAGGGCCGCTGAAGCTTTCTTT.

V gene TRBV10-3 combines with J gene TRBJ1-1; 7 nucleotides line up with TRBD1. V shed 0 bases, J shed 6 bases, and the junction held 7 bases outside the gene matches. This CDR3 has 15 residues. Looked up from germline, CDR1 is ENHRY and CDR2 is SYGVKD. The CDR3 DNA follows: TGTGCCATCAGTGAGTCGGGCAGGGGGAGTCCTGAAGCTTTCTTT. Its translation is CAISESGRGSPEAFF.

The chain joins TRBV7-2 to TRBJ2-7; 15 bases align to TRBD2. J was trimmed by 0 bases and V by 6 bases; bases with no gene match: 6. Germline V CDR1 and CDR2: SGHTA, FQGNSA. The CDR3 sequence is 17 residues long. The CDR3 loop reads CASRAGTSGRSSYEQYF. The CDR3 DNA sequence: TGTGCCAGCAGAGCCGGGACTAGCGGGAGGAGCTCCTACGAGCAGTACTTC.

The V call is TRBV6-1, the J call TRBJ2-2; tentatively, D is TRBD2 (5 bases). The CDR3 covers 14 residues. With 6 bases removed from V and 2 bases from J, the gap between germline ends came to 10 bases. Germline V gene sequence: CDR1 MNHNS, CDR2 SASEGT. For the CDR3, the DNA is TGTGCCAGCAGAGTCGAGGGAAACACCGGGGAGCTGTTTTTT. Amino acids: CASRVEGNTGELFF.